Shown below are 3 T cell receptor beta chains from a single sample sequenced in a study of kidney transplant recipient with SARS-CoV-2 infection. Each CDR3 protein gets one entry after TCRdb re-called the reads with MiXCR. The table includes roughly 250,000 distinct CDR3 sequences, under 35% detected once. Sample: a blood sample, taken at baseline and on day 111 from a kidney transplant recipient. The receptors come from a young adult male patient who had COVID-19 and was a kidney transplant recipient. The graft donor may be the source of some T cells.

In this sample, this clonotype turned up many times. The chain recombines TRBV4-3 with TRBJ1-5; TRBD1 matches 10 bases. The germline V gene has CDR1 LGHNA and CDR2 YSLEER. After removal of 0 bases from V and 2 bases from J, the junction contained 19 bases not matched to a gene. The CDR3 covers 22 residues. The CDR3 spells CASSQDPPAGTGASVGNQPQHF. The CDR3 nucleotides are TGCGCCAGCAGCCAAGATCCACCGGCCGGGACAGGGGCCTCTGTGGGCAATCAGCCCCAGCATTTT.

With respect to this clonotype: One base away lies a much larger clone, so this may be a sequencing read error. The chain couples TRBV2 to TRBJ2-3; perhaps TRBD2 as D (6 bases). Germline V gives CDR1 SNHLY, CDR2 FYNNEI. The CDR3 is 13 residues long. The chain's CDR3 is CARSVDGRDTQYF. In nucleotides, the CDR3 is TGTGCCAGAAGTGTGGATGGGAGGGATACGCAGTATTTT.

The chain has TRBV5-1 and TRBJ2-3; 12 bases are a match to TRBD2. The ends lost 0 bases at V and 0 bases at J; junction bases unmatched: 2. Germline CDR1 and CDR2: SGHRS and YFSETQ. There are 17 residues in the CDR3. The CDR3 sequence: CASSLGTSGASTDTQYF. The CDR3 DNA reads TGCGCCAGCAGCTTGGGGACTAGCGGGGCGAGCACAGATACGCAGTATTTT.